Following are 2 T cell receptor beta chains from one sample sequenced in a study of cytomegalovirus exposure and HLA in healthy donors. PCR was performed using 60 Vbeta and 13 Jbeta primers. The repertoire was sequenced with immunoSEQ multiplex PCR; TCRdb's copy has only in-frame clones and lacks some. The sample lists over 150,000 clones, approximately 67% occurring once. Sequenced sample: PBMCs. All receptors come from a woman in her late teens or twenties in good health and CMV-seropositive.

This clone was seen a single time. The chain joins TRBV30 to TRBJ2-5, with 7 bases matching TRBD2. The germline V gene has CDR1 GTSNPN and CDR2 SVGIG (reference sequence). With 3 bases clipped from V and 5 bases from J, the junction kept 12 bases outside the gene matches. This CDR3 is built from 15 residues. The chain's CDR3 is CAWRLGGRSRETQYF. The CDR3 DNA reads TGTGCCTGGAGGCTGGGCGGGAGAAGTCGGGAGACCCAGTACTTC.

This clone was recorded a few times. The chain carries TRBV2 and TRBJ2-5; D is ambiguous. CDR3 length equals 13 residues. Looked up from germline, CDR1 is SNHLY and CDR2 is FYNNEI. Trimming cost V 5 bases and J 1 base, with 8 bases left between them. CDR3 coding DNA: TGTGCCAGCAGTTACCCTATCCAAGAGACCCAGTACTTC. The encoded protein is CASSYPIQETQYF.